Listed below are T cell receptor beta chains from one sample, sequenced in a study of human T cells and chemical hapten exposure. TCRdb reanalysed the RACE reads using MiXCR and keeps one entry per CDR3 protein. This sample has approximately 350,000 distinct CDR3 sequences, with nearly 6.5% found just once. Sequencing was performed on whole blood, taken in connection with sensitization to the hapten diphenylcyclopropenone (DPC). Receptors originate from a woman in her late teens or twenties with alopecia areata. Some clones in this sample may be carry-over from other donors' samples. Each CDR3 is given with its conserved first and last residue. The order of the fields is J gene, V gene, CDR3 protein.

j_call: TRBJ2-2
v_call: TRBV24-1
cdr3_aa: CATELLTGELFF

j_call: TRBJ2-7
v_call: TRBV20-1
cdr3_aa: CSARDPAGGNYEQYF

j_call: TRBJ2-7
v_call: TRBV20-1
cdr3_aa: CSASQGPFYEQYF

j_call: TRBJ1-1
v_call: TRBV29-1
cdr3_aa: CSVERENTEAFF

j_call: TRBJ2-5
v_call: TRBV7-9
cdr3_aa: CASSLAWTGVQETQYF

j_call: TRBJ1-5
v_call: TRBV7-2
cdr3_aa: CASSLGDSGRWPQHF

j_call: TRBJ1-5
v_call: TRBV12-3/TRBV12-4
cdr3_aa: CASSLEGSPNQPQHF

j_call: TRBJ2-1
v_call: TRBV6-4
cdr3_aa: CASSDSAGGPFNEQFF

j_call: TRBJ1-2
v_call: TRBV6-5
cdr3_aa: CASSYSRDRANYGYTF

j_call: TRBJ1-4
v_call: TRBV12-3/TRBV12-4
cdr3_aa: CASSLSGDATNEKLFF

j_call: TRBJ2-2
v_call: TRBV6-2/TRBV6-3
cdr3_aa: CASSYLPRSTGELFF

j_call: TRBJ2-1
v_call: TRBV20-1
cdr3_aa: CSARDYKAGNLGHNEQFF

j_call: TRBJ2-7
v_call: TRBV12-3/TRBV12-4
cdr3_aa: CASSQQRAYEQYF

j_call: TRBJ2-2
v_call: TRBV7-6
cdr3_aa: CASSLTSWSEELFF

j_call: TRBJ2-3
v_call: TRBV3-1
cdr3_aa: CASSQGPDTQYF

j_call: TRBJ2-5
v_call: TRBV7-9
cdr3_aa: CASSEGTGGKETQYF

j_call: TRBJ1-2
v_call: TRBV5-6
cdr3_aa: CASTREGHYGYTF

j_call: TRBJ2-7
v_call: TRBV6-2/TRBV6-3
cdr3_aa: CASSLTGALDEQYF

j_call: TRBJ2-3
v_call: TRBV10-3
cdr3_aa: CAISDPQNSTDTQYF

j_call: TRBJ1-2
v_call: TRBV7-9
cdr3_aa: CASSMRDSPYGYTF

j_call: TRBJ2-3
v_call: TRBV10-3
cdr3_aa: CAITGQITDTQYF

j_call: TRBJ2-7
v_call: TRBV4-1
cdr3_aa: CASSRTGFGEQYF

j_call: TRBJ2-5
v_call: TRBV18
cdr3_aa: CASSPGTDQETQYF